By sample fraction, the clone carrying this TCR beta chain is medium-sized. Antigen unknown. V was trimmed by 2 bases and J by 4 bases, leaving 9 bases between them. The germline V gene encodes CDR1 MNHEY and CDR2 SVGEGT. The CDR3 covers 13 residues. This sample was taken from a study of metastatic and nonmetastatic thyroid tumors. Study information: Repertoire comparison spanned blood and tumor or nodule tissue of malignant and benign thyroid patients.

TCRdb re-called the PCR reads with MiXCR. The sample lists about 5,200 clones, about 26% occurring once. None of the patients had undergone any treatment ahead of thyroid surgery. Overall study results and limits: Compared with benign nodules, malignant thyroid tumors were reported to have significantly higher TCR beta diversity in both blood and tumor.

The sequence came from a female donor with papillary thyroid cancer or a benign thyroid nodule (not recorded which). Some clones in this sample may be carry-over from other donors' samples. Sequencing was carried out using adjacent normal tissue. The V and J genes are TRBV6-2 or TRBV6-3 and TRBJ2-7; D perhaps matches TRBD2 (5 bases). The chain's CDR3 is CASSYPGLYEQYF. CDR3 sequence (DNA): TGTGCCAGCAGTTACCCAGGACTGTACGAGCAGTACTTC.